The sequence of this T cell receptor beta chain was determined in a study of CD8 T cells in Susac syndrome. Study-level background: Of the sequenced Susac syndrome patients, over 5 had active disease and roughly eight were in remission.

Negative isolation was used for CD8+ and CD4+ T cells, and FACS enrichment was applied to TEMRA cells. J lost 6 bases, V lost 6 bases, and 11 bases had no gene match. Germline V lookup: CDR1 SQVTM, CDR2 ANQGSEA. CDR3 length: 14 residues. Reverse transcription of roughly 0.45 to 1 ug RNA was performed with random hexamers. The immunoSEQ assay covered 54 Vbeta and 13 Jbeta segments for CDR3. In TCRdb, the immunoSEQ multiplex PCR reads were re-called with MiXCR into one record per CDR3 protein. The sample carries 200,000 to 300,000 distinct CDR3 sequences, around 96% recorded once. The sequence was collected from a human donor with Susac syndrome. The V gene is TRBV29-1, the J gene TRBJ2-3, with 8 bases fitting TRBD1. The sample comprised CD4+ T cells from PBMCs. CDR3 coding DNA: TGCAGCGTGCGCGACAGGGGCCAACGGGATACGCAGTATTTT. As protein: CSVRDRGQRDTQYF.